This T cell receptor beta chain came from a study of shared clonotypes between healthy human individuals. As for this clone: Its antigen is not known.

Study findings and constraints: Memory subsets generally showed smaller estimated richness than naive subsets did.

Authors' methods: Without quality scores, immunoSEQ junctional reads could not be filtered like full-length reads. Only in-frame clones appear in the TCRdb table, and some are missing; sequencing was by immunoSEQ multiplex PCR. That table supplies the V and J calls and clone size; D and trimming were determined from the DNA. The sample gives roughly 2,000,000 clones, approximately 95% of which show up once; approximately 1% is in the top ten. V lost 4 bases, J lost 0 bases, and 10 bases stayed unmatched. The CDR3 has 17 residues. Germline CDR1 reads SGHRS; CDR2 reads YFSETQ. Terminally differentiated effector memory CD45RA+ cells were excluded from the naive CD8 cells, which were CD45RO-negative and positively selected for CCR7.

The sample consisted of naive CD8+ T cells sorted from blood. This TCR came from a man between 18 and 29 years old in good health. The chain links TRBV5-1 to TRBJ2-7; 10 bases agree with TRBD2. The DNA of the CDR3 is TGCGCCAGCAGCACCCTTCCGGGACTAGCGAGCTCCTACGAGCAGTACTTC. Translation: CASSTLPGLASSYEQYF.